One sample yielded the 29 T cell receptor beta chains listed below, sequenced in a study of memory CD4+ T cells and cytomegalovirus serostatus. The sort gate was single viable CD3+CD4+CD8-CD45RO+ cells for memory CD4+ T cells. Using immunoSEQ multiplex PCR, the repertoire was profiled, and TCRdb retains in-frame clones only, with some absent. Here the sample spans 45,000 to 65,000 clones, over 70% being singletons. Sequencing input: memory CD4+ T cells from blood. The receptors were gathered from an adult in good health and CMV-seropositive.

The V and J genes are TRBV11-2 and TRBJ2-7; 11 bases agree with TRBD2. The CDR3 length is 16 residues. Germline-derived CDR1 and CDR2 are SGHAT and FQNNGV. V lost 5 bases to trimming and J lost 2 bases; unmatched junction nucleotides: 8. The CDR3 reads CASSRELAGATYEQYF. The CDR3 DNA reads TGTGCCAGCAGCCGAGAACTAGCGGGAGCGACCTACGAGCAGTACTTC.

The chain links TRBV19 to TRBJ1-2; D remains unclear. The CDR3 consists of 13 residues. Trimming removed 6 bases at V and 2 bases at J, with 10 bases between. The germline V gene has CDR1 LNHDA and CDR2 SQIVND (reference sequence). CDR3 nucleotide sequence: TGTGCCAGTAGCAGGACGGCCAACTATGGCTACACCTTC. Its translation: CASSRTANYGYTF.

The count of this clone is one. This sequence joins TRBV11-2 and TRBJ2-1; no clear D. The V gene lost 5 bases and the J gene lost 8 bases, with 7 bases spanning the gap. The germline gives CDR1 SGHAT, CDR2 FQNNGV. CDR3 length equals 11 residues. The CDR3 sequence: CASSPSDEQFF. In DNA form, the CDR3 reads TGTGCCAGCAGCCCCTCAGATGAGCAGTTCTTC.

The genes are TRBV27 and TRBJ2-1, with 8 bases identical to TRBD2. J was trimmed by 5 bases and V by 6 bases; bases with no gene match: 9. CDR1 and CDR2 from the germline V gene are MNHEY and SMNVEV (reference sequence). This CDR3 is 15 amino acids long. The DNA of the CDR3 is TGTGCCAGCAGGCCCGGCGGGAGGCGGAACAATGAGCAGTTCTTC. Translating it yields CASRPGGRRNNEQFF.

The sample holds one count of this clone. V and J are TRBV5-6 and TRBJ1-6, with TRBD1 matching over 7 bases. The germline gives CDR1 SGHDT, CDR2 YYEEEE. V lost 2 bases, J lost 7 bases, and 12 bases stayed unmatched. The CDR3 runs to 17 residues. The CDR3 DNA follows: TGTGCCAGCAGCTTATACCCAGGACAGGAGGGCAATTCACCCCTCCACTTT. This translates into CASSLYPGQEGNSPLHF.

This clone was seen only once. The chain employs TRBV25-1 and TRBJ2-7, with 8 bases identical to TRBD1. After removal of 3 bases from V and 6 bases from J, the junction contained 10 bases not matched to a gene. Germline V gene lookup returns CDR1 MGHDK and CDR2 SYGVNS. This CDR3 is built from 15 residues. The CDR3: CASSDPSPGQAEQYF. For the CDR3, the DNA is TGTGCCAGCAGTGACCCATCTCCGGGACAGGCCGAGCAGTACTTC.

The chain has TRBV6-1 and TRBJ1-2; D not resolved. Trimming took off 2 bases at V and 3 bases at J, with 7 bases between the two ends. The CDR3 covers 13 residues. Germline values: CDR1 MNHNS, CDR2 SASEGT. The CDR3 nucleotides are TGTGCCAGCAGTGAAAACTCTGACTATGGCTACACCTTC. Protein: CASSENSDYGYTF.

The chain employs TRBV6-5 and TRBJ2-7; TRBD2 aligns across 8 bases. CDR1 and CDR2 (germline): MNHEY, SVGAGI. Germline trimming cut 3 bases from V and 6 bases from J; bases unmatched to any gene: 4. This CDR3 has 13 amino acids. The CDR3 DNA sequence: TGTGCCAGCAGTTATGAGGCGGGGGGCGAGCAGTACTTC. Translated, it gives CASSYEAGGEQYF.

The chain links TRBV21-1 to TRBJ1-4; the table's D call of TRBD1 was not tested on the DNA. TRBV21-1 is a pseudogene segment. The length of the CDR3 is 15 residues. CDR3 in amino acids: CASSKGGGTNEKLFF. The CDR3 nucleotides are TGTGCCAGCAGCAAAGGAGGGGGAACTAATGAAAAACTGTTTTTT.

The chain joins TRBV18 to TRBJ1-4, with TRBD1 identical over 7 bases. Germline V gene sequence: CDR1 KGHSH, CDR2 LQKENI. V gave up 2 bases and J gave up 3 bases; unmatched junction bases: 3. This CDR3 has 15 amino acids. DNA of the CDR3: TGTGCCAGCTCACCAGAGACAGGGTCTAATGAAAAACTGTTTTTT. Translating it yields CASSPETGSNEKLFF.

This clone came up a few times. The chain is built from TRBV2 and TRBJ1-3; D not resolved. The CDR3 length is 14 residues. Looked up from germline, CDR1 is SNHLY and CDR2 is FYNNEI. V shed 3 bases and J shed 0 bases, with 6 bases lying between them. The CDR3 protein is CASSDASSGNTIYF. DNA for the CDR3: TGTGCCAGCAGTGATGCGAGCTCTGGAAACACCATATATTTT.

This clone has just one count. This CDR3 reads CARSCRAPANYGYTF. The CDR3 DNA reads TGTGCCAGAAGCTGCAGGGCGCCGGCCAACTATGGCTACACCTTC. The chain employs TRBV5-3 and TRBJ1-2, with D possibly being TRBD1 (5 bases). TRBV5-3 is known as an ORF, though its function is uncertain. This CDR3 contains 15 residues. Trimming stripped 3 bases from V and 2 bases from J, with 14 bases between.

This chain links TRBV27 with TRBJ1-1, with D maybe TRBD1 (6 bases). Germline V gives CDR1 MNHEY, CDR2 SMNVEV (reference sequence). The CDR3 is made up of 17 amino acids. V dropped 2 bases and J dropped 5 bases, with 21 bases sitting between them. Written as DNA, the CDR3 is TGTGCCAGCAGTTTAACTCACAGGGCGTCAAGTCTGACTGAAGCTTTCTTT. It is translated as CASSLTHRASSLTEAFF.

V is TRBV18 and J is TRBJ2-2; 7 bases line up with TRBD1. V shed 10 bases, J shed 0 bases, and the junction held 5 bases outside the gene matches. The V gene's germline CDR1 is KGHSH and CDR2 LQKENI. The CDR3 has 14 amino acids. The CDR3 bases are TGTGCCACTGGACAGGTTACGAACACCGGGGAGCTGTTTTTT. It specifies CATGQVTNTGELFF.

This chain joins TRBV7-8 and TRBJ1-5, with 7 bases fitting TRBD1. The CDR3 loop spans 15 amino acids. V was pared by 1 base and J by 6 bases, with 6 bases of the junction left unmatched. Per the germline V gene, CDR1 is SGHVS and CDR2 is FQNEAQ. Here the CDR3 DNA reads TGTGCCAGCAGCTTAGGAGGGGGCGCAAGTCAGCCCCAGCATTTT. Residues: CASSLGGGASQPQHF.

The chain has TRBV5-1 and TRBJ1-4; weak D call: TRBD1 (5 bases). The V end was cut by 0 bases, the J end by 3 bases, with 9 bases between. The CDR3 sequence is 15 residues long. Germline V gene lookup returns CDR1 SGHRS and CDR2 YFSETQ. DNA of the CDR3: TGCGCCAGCAGCTTGGTTCGACAGCCTAATGAAAAACTGTTTTTT. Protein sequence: CASSLVRQPNEKLFF.

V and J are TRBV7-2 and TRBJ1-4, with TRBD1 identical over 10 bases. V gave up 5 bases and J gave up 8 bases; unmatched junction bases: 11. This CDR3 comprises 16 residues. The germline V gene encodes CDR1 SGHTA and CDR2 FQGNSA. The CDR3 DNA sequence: TGTGCCAGCAGCGCCCCCGGGACAGGGGTGAAGGAAAAACTGTTTTTT. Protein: CASSAPGTGVKEKLFF.

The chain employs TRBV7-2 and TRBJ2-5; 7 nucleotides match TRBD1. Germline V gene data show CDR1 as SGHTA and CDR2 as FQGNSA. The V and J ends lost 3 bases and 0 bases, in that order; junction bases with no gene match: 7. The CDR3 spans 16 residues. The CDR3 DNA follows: TGTGCCAGCAGCTTCCTACAGGGGACATACCAAGAGACCCAGTACTTC. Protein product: CASSFLQGTYQETQYF.

The DNA for the CDR3 is TGTGCCAGCAGCCTTACGCGGGGGGAGACCCAGTACTTC. This gives the protein CASSLTRGETQYF. This chain joins TRBV11-3 and TRBJ2-5, with 7 bases that match TRBD2. V lost 5 bases and J lost 5; bases outside the gene matches: 5. This CDR3 comprises 13 residues. Germline V gene sequence: CDR1 SGHNT, CDR2 YENEEA.

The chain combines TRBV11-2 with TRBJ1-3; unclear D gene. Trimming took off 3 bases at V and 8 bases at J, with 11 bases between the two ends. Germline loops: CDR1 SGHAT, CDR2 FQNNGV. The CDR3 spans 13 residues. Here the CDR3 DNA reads TGTGCCAGCAGCTTCAGTGTTTTGGACACCATATATTTT. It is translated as CASSFSVLDTIYF.

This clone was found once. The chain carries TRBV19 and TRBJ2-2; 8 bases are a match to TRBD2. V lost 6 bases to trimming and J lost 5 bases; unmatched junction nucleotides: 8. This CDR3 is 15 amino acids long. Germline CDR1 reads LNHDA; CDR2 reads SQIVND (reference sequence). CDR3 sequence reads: CASSSQGLGTGELFF. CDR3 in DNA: TGTGCCAGTAGCTCCCAGGGACTAGGAACCGGGGAGCTGTTTTTT.

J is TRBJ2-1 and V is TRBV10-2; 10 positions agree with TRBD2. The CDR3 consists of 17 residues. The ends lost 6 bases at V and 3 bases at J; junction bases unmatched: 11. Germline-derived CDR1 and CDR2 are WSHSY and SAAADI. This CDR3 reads CASSTAGLAGDYNEQFF. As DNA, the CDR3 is TGCGCCAGCAGCACCGCCGGTCTAGCGGGGGACTACAATGAGCAGTTCTTC.

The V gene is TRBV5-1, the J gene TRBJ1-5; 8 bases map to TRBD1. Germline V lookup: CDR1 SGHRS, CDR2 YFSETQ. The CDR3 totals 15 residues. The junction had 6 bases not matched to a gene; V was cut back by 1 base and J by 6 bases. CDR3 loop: CASSLQGAMGQPQHF. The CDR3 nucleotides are TGCGCCAGCAGCTTGCAGGGGGCGATGGGTCAGCCCCAGCATTTT.

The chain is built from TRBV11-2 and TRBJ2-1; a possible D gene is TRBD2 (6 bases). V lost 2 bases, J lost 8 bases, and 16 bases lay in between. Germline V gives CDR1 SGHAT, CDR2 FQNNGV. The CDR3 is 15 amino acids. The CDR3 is CASSLLGSVGDEQFF. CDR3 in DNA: TGTGCCAGCAGCTTACTCGGGAGCGTTGGCGATGAGCAGTTCTTC.

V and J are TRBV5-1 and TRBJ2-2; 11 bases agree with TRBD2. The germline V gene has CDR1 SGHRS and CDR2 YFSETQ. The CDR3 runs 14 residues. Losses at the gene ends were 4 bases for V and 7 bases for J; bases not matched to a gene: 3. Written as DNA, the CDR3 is TGCGCCAGCAGCCCCGGACTAGCGGGCGGGGAGCTGTTTTTT. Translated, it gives CASSPGLAGGELFF.

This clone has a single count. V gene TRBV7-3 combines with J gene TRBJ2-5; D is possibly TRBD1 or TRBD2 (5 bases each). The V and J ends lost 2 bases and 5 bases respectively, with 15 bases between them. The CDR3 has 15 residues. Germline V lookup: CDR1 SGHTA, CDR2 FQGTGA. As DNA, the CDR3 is TGTGCCAGCAGCTTAGAGTCAGGGCGGAGGGAGACCCAGTACTTC. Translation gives CASSLESGRRETQYF.

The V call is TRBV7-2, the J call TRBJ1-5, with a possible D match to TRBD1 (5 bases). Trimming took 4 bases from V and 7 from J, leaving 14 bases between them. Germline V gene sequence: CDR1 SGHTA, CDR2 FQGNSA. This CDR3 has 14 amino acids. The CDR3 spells CASSSGPRGQPQHF. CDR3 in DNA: TGTGCCAGCAGCTCAGGGCCTCGGGGCCAGCCCCAGCATTTT. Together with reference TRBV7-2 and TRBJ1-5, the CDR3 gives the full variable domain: GAGVSQSPSNKVTEKGKDVELRCDPISGHTALYWYRQSLGQGLEFLIYFQGNSAPDKSGLPSDRFSAERTGGSVSTLTIQRTQQEDSAVYLCASSSGPRGQPQHFGDGTRLSIL.

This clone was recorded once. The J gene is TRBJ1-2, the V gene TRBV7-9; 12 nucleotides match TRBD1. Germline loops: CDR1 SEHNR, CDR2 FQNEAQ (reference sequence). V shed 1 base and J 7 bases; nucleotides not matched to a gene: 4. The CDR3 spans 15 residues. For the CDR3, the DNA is TGTGCCAGCAGCTTAGACGGGACAGGGGGCAGTGGCTACACCTTC. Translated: CASSLDGTGGSGYTF. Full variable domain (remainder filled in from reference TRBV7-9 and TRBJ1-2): DTGVSQNPRHKITKRGQNVTFRCDPISEHNRLYWYRQTLGQGPEFLTYFQNEAQLEKSRLLSDRFSAERPKGSFSTLEIQRTEQGDSAMYLCASSLDGTGGSGYTFGSGTRLTVV.

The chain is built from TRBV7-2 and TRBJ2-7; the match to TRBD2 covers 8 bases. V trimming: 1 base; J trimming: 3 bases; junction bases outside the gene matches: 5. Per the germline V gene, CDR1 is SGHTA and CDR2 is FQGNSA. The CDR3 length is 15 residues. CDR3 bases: TGTGCCAGCAGCTTAGAAGCGGGGGACTTCTACGAGCAGTACTTC. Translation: CASSLEAGDFYEQYF.